This T cell receptor (beta chain) was recorded in a study of blood T cell repertoires in COVID-19. Study information: The origin of the acute and convalescent COVID-19 samples was the United States, Italy and Spain.

Cohorts were assigned according to the clinical history that participants reported. During the 2 weeks before they entered the study, exposed participants had met someone with a PCR-confirmed or clinician-diagnosed COVID-19 case. Generated by immunoSEQ multiplex PCR, the TCRdb table keeps only in-frame clones and is missing some. The sample lists approximately 150,000 clones, over 80% seen once, with about 5% in the top ten. The CDR3 length is 14 residues. V trimming: 10 bases; J trimming: 8 bases; junction bases outside the gene matches: 12. In germline, CDR1 is MNHEY, CDR2 SVGAGI. The chain couples TRBV6-5 to TRBJ1-5; 9 nucleotides match TRBD1. The receptor comes from a man aged 65-85 years who had been exposed to COVID-19. Sample: PBMCs or T cells enriched from blood (not recorded which). The CDR3 here is CATSSGQGWKPQHF. The CDR3 nucleotides read TGTGCCACTTCAAGTGGACAGGGGTGGAAGCCCCAGCATTTT.